These 17 T cell receptor beta chains share one sample of origin, sequenced in a study of T cell repertoires in cytomegalovirus infection. TCRdb ran MiXCR on the reads and lists one entry per CDR3 protein. The table lists approximately 770,000 distinct CDR3 sequences, 25% to 30% of them singletons. Antigen specificity for these receptors is unknown. Sequencing used cultured CD8+ T cells from PBMCs, obtained from culture after CMV antigen stimulation. The receptors come from a human donor in good health (CMV status not recorded). Some clones in this sample may be carry-over from other donors' samples.

V usage is TRBV13 and J usage is TRBJ2-5, with 8 bases that match TRBD2. This CDR3 spans 14 amino acids. V shed 5 bases and J 5 bases; nucleotides not matched to a gene: 7. From germline, CDR1 is PRHDT and CDR2 FYEKMQ (reference sequence). The CDR3 nucleotides are TGTGCCAGCAGCCTCCTTCCGGGAGGGGAGACCCAGTACTTC. This codes for CASSLLPGGETQYF.

This clonotype showed up just a few times. J is TRBJ1-2 and V is TRBV6-5, with 10 positions matching TRBD1. The junction had 10 bases not matched to a gene; V was cut back by 0 bases and J by 0 bases. Germline V gives CDR1 MNHEY, CDR2 SVGAGI. The CDR3 has 19 residues. The CDR3 protein is CASSYSSGTGVITNYGYTF. In DNA form, the CDR3 reads TGTGCCAGCAGTTACTCGTCCGGGACAGGGGTTATTACTAACTATGGCTACACCTTC.

In its sample, this clonotype was seen many times. J is TRBJ2-1 and V is TRBV4-1, with 7 bases that match TRBD2. Germline CDR1 MGHRA, CDR2 YSYEKL. The junction had 14 bases not matched to a gene; V was cut back by 0 bases and J by 12 bases. The CDR3 runs 16 residues. The CDR3: CASSQDPGLPVSRQFF. For the CDR3, the DNA is TGCGCCAGCAGCCAAGATCCGGGACTACCTGTATCTAGGCAGTTCTTC.

This clonotype was counted many times. The rearrangement links TRBV7-6 to TRBJ2-5; perhaps TRBD2 as D (5 bases). V lost 2 bases and J 1 base, leaving 11 bases between the germline ends. This CDR3 has 15 amino acids. Germline-derived CDR1 and CDR2 are SGHVS and FNYEAQ. The CDR3 loop is CASSLISGSQETQYF. The CDR3 DNA reads TGTGCCAGCAGCTTAATCTCGGGATCCCAAGAGACCCAGTACTTC.

In its sample, this clonotype was seen many times. The J gene is TRBJ1-1, the V gene TRBV7-9, with D unresolved. Between the trimmed V and J ends, which lost 4 bases and 5 bases, there was a span of 23 bases. The CDR3 covers 17 residues. CDR1 SEHNR and CDR2 FQNEAQ come from the germline V gene (reference sequence). CDR3 nucleotide sequence: TGTGCCAGCAGCTCCAGTACCTTATCGACCGGGCTAACTGAAGCTTTCTTT. It codes for CASSSSTLSTGLTEAFF.

This clonotype was picked up many times. The CDR3: CASSQRGRSSRGANVLTF. The CDR3 bases are TGTGCCAGCAGCCAAAGGGGTAGGAGCTCCAGGGGGGCCAACGTCCTGACTTTC. The rearrangement links TRBV27 to TRBJ2-6; a weak D match, TRBD1 (5 bases). CDR3 length: 18 amino acids. Germline V gene data show CDR1 as MNHEY and CDR2 as SMNVEV (reference sequence). V was shortened by 6 bases and J by 4 bases, with 22 bases between the two germline ends.

This clonotype was found many times. CDR3 sequence reads: CATRGQSTDTQYF. Written as DNA, the CDR3 is TGTGCGACCAGGGGACAGAGCACAGATACGCAGTATTTT. V and J are TRBV7-9 and TRBJ2-3; 7 bases align to TRBD1. The CDR3 is 13 residues long. CDR1 and CDR2 (germline): SEHNR, FQNEAQ (reference sequence).

This chain joins TRBV20-1 and TRBJ2-5, with 8 positions matching TRBD1. Trimming at V came to 4 bases and at J to 1 base, leaving 8 bases not matched to a gene. CDR1 is DFQATT, CDR2 SNEGSKA, per germline (reference sequence). There are 15 residues in the CDR3. CDR3 loop: CSATLRDRTQETQYF. CDR3 DNA sequence: TGCAGTGCTACACTCCGGGACAGGACCCAAGAGACCCAGTACTTC.

The chain joins TRBV27 to TRBJ2-7, with a tentative D call TRBD1 (5 bases). The germline CDR1 and CDR2 sequences are MNHEY and SMNVEV (reference sequence). Between the trimmed V and J ends, which lost 0 bases and 3 bases, there was a span of 9 bases. The CDR3 runs 14 residues. The CDR3 coding sequence is TGTGCCAGCAGTTTATCAGGGGTACTCTACGAGCAGTACTTC. As protein: CASSLSGVLYEQYF.

Only a few counts were recorded for this clonotype. The rearrangement links TRBV28 to TRBJ1-4; D gene ambiguous. The CDR3 contains 13 residues. Trimming pared 2 bases from V and 5 bases from J, leaving 6 bases between. Germline CDR1 reads MDHEN; CDR2 reads SYDVKM. This chain's CDR3 is CASSLPGNEKLFF. CDR3 DNA: TGTGCCAGCAGTTTACCGGGGAATGAAAAACTGTTTTTT.

The chain couples TRBV19 to TRBJ1-5; a weak D match, TRBD1 (6 bases). CDR1 LNHDA and CDR2 SQIVND come from the germline V gene (reference sequence). This CDR3 is 13 amino acids long. CDR3 sequence reads: CYGQGSSNQPQHF. CDR3 DNA sequence: TGTTACGGTCAGGGGTCCTCCAATCAGCCCCAGCATTTT.

V usage is TRBV27 and J usage is TRBJ1-1, with no clear D. Germline V lookup: CDR1 MNHEY, CDR2 SMNVEV (reference sequence). This CDR3 has 16 residues. V was pared by 3 bases and J by 1 base, with 15 bases between. This chain's CDR3 is CASSFISHAWNTEAFF. CDR3 bases: TGTGCCAGCAGTTTCATCTCTCATGCCTGGAACACTGAAGCTTTCTTT.

The chain is built from TRBV12-3 or TRBV12-4 and TRBJ1-2, with D tentatively TRBD1 (5 bases). V dropped 6 bases and J dropped 7 bases, with 15 bases sitting between them. This CDR3 comprises 13 residues. CDR3 coding DNA: TGTGCCAGCAGCTCCACCCTCGGGGGTGGCTACACCTTC. It is translated as CASSSTLGGGYTF.

Ten or more counts support this clonotype. The J gene is TRBJ2-5, the V gene TRBV13, with D unresolved. Trimming took 4 bases from V and 4 from J, leaving 13 bases between them. CDR3 size: 14 residues. In germline, CDR1 is PRHDT, CDR2 FYEKMQ (reference sequence). CDR3 nucleotide sequence: TGTGCCAGCAGCTCAACTCGTTTACCAGAGACCCAGTACTTC. This gives the protein CASSSTRLPETQYF.

This clonotype has only a few counts. The chain recombines TRBV27 with TRBJ1-1; 8 bases map to TRBD1. Germline V gives CDR1 MNHEY, CDR2 SMNVEV (reference sequence). V lost 4 bases and J lost 4; bases outside the gene matches: 2. This CDR3 is 13 amino acids long. CDR3 bases: TGTGCCAGCAGTTCGGACAGGGCCACTGAAGCTTTCTTT. This gives the protein CASSSDRATEAFF.

This clonotype occurred a few times. For the CDR3, the DNA is TGTGCCAGCAGTCCCGCTTTGGGCTACGAGCAGTACGTC. Translation: CASSPALGYEQYV. This chain connects TRBV28 to TRBJ2-7; D ambiguous. The V end lost 5 bases, the J end lost 3 bases, and 11 bases lay between the germline ends. The germline V gene has CDR1 MDHEN and CDR2 SYDVKM. This CDR3 contains 13 residues.

This clonotype was found many times. The chain is built from TRBV7-9 and TRBJ1-4; 9 bases fit TRBD1. The CDR3 extends over 18 amino acids. V shed 3 bases and J 0 bases; nucleotides not matched to a gene: 8. CDR1 is SEHNR, CDR2 FQNEAQ, per germline (reference sequence). CDR3 in DNA: TGTGCCAGCAGCTTTGAAACAGGGGGCCCGGCAACTAATGAAAAACTGTTTTTT. Translation gives CASSFETGGPATNEKLFF.